This entry lists 31 T cell receptor beta chains sequenced from one sample in a study of response to subunit inactivated influenza vaccine. A single record per CDR3 protein comes from TCRdb applying MiXCR to the RT-PCR reads. The table shows around 200,000 distinct CDR3 sequences, with about 9% occurring only once. This specimen consisted of non-naive T cells sorted from PBMCs, obtained on the day of vaccination. These receptors were taken from a man aged 45-65 years who received an inactivated influenza vaccine.

This clonotype was recorded a few times. The V and J genes are TRBV12-3 or TRBV12-4 and TRBJ1-5; D may be TRBD1 (5 bases). The V end lost 7 bases, the J end lost 4 bases, and 14 bases lay between the germline ends. The CDR3 extends over 14 amino acids. CDR3 protein: CASTKSGGNQPQHF. The CDR3 region has the DNA TGTGCCAGCACCAAAAGCGGGGGGAATCAGCCCCAGCATTTT.

At least ten counts were recorded for this clonotype. The CDR3 DNA follows: TGTGCCAGCAGGCTCACCGGGACGGTGAGCTCCTACGAGCAGTACTTC. It encodes CASRLTGTVSSYEQYF. This chain joins TRBV28 and TRBJ2-7; D may match TRBD1 or TRBD2 (5 bases each). The V end lost 6 bases, the J end lost 0 bases, and 18 bases lay between the germline ends. Germline V gene lookup returns CDR1 MDHEN and CDR2 SYDVKM. The CDR3 is 16 residues long.

V is TRBV15 and J is TRBJ2-7; D remains unclear. This CDR3 has 12 amino acids. Germline V CDR1 and CDR2: LNHNV, YYDKDF (reference sequence). V dropped 2 bases and J dropped 3 bases, with 5 bases sitting between them. As DNA, the CDR3 is TGTGCCACCAGCAGACCAGGCTACGAGCAGTACTTC. It specifies CATSRPGYEQYF.

This clonotype has more than one count but fewer than ten. The chain combines TRBV4-2 with TRBJ2-7, with D perhaps TRBD2 (6 bases). V gave up 6 bases and J gave up 1 base, with 16 bases separating them. Germline values: CDR1 LGHNA, CDR2 YNFKEQ. CDR3 length: 15 amino acids. The CDR3 DNA reads as TGTGCCAGCAGGAAAGGAGGGGATGGGTCCTACGAGCAGTACTTC. It specifies CASRKGGDGSYEQYF.

Ten or more counts support this clonotype. The DNA of the CDR3 is TGTGCCACCAGCAAGGAGACCAATCAGCCCCAGCATTTT. This codes for CATSKETNQPQHF. V gene TRBV15 combines with J gene TRBJ1-5; unclear D gene. The germline V gene has CDR1 LNHNV and CDR2 YYDKDF (reference sequence). The CDR3 runs to 13 residues. The germline V and J ends were trimmed by 4 bases and 3 bases, with 7 bases remaining between them.

This clonotype was detected many times. One junction end disagrees with the germline gene, perhaps due to a read error. The rearrangement uses TRBV20-1 and TRBJ2-7; 7 nucleotides align to TRBD1. Germline CDR1 DFQATT, CDR2 SNEGSKA (reference sequence). The CDR3 totals 11 residues. The CDR3 is CSARDKARGIF. The CDR3 bases are TGCAGTGCTAGAGACAAGGCCAGGGGGATCTTC.

This clonotype was seen only a few times. This sequence joins TRBV7-9 and TRBJ1-1; 9 bases are shared with TRBD1. The CDR3 has 12 residues. The ends lost 4 bases at V and 6 bases at J; junction bases unmatched: 0. Germline values: CDR1 SEHNR, CDR2 FQNEAQ (reference sequence). The CDR3 DNA reads as TGTGCCAGCAGCTGGACAGGGGCTGAAGCTTTCTTT. Protein sequence: CASSWTGAEAFF.

The rearrangement links TRBV3-1 to TRBJ1-3; D remains ambiguous. V was trimmed by 1 base and J by 0 bases, leaving 7 bases between them. The CDR3 totals 15 residues. From germline, CDR1 is LGHDT and CDR2 YNNKEL (reference sequence). In DNA, the CDR3 is TGTGCCAGCAGCCAAGCACAGCTCTCTGGAAACACCATATATTTT. Its translation is CASSQAQLSGNTIYF.

This clonotype was observed a handful of times. The chain couples TRBV11-2 to TRBJ2-5; D unclear. The CDR3 spans 14 residues. V was clipped by 3 bases and J by 1 base, with 9 bases between them. Germline V gene lookup returns CDR1 SGHAT and CDR2 FQNNGV. CDR3 sequence (DNA): TGTGCCAGCAGCTTGTTGGTCACCCAAGAGACCCAGTACTTC. As protein: CASSLLVTQETQYF.

In its sample, this clonotype was seen many times. This sequence joins TRBV6-5 and TRBJ1-5; tentative D call: TRBD1 (5 bases). CDR3 length: 19 residues. Between the trimmed V and J ends, which lost 2 bases and 0 bases, there was a span of 20 bases. Germline CDR1 reads MNHEY; CDR2 reads SVGAGI. CDR3 sequence: CASSYSNPGGVYSNQPQHF. CDR3 sequence (DNA): TGTGCCAGCAGTTACAGCAATCCGGGGGGAGTTTATAGCAATCAGCCCCAGCATTTT.

This clonotype was counted only a few times. The chain links TRBV6-2 or TRBV6-3 to TRBJ2-5; D remains ambiguous. The CDR3 covers 15 residues. Germline CDR1 and CDR2: MNHEY and SVGEGT. The V and J ends lost 4 bases and 5 bases respectively, with 17 bases between them. CDR3 DNA sequence: TGTGCCAGCAGTTCCCCTGACATCCCCGAGGAGACCCAGTACTTC. Translated, it gives CASSSPDIPEETQYF.

The rearrangement links TRBV6-5 to TRBJ2-5; D may be TRBD1 (5 bases). This CDR3 comprises 14 residues. CDR1 MNHEY and CDR2 SVGAGI come from the germline V gene. V lost 2 bases and J 1 base, leaving 8 bases between the germline ends. The CDR3 bases are TGTGCCAGCAGTTACGGACAACCCCAAGAGACCCAGTACTTC. Amino acid sequence: CASSYGQPQETQYF.

This clonotype was detected only a few times. The chain combines TRBV9 with TRBJ2-1, with TRBD2 matching 9 bases. V lost 4 bases to trimming and J lost 8 bases; unmatched junction nucleotides: 16. CDR1 and CDR2 (germline): SGDLS, YYNGEE. There are 17 residues in the CDR3. For the CDR3, the DNA is TGTGCCAGCAGCCCCGAGGTAGCGGGAGCAGGTTTGGATGAGCAGTTCTTC. Amino acid sequence: CASSPEVAGAGLDEQFF.

This clonotype has at least ten counts. The chain carries TRBV7-8 and TRBJ2-3; D uncertain. CDR1 and CDR2 (germline): SGHVS, FQNEAQ. The CDR3 totals 16 residues. V dropped 1 base and J dropped 2 bases, with 13 bases sitting between them. CDR3 nucleotide sequence: TGTGCCAGCAGCTTAGTAAACGGTTATTACACAGATACGCAGTATTTT. Translation: CASSLVNGYYTDTQYF.

This clonotype was found many times. V usage is TRBV5-4 and J usage is TRBJ2-2; 8 bases align to TRBD2. The germline gives CDR1 SGHNT, CDR2 YYREEE (reference sequence). The CDR3 has 12 residues. With 6 bases clipped from V and 5 bases from J, the junction kept 0 bases outside the gene matches. CDR3 in amino acids: CASTGGTGELFF. CDR3 bases: TGTGCCAGCACGGGGGGGACCGGGGAGCTGTTTTTT.

The chain combines TRBV4-2 with TRBJ2-1, with a possible D match to TRBD2 (5 bases). The CDR3 consists of 14 residues. V was trimmed by 2 bases and J by 5 bases, leaving 10 bases between them. The germline CDR1 and CDR2 sequences are LGHNA and YNFKEQ. The CDR3 sequence: CASSQYGVNNEQFF. The DNA of the CDR3 is TGTGCCAGCAGCCAATACGGGGTAAACAATGAGCAGTTCTTC.

The CDR3 DNA reads TGTGCCAGCAGTTACCGGGACAGCACTGTTTATGGCTACACCTTC. Residues: CASSYRDSTVYGYTF. The chain links TRBV6-5 to TRBJ1-2; 7 nucleotides agree with TRBD1. The CDR3 runs to 15 residues. Losses at the gene ends were 2 bases for V and 5 bases for J; bases not matched to a gene: 8. The V gene's germline CDR1 is MNHEY and CDR2 SVGAGI.

This clonotype was counted at least ten times. The V and J genes are TRBV11-2 and TRBJ2-1; D is unclear. Germline values: CDR1 SGHAT, CDR2 FQNNGV. This CDR3 region has 16 residues. V was pared by 1 base and J by 2 bases, with 12 bases between. The CDR3 here is CASSLGTLTTYNEQFF. Here the CDR3 DNA reads TGTGCCAGCAGCTTAGGTACCTTAACCACCTACAATGAGCAGTTCTTC.

This clonotype was seen at least ten times. The CDR3 here is CATGGGTGEDTQYF. The CDR3 DNA follows: TGTGCCACCGGGGGAGGGACAGGGGAAGATACGCAGTATTTT. The chain joins TRBV10-3 to TRBJ2-3, with TRBD1 matching over 10 bases. The CDR3 contains 14 residues. V dropped 10 bases and J dropped 5; count of bases not matched to a gene: 9. Germline V gene data show CDR1 as ENHRY and CDR2 as SYGVKD.

Ten or more counts support this clonotype. The chain joins TRBV28 to TRBJ1-5; D call uncertain. The CDR3 is made up of 14 amino acids. Germline V gives CDR1 MDHEN, CDR2 SYDVKM. V was cut by 2 bases and J by 4 bases, with 9 bases left in between. CDR3 protein: CASSLELHNQPQHF. CDR3 bases: TGTGCCAGCAGTTTAGAACTCCATAATCAGCCCCAGCATTTT.

The rearrangement uses TRBV29-1 and TRBJ2-5; D might be TRBD1 (5 bases). The CDR3 spans 11 residues. The V gene lost 7 bases and the J gene lost 1 base, with 7 bases spanning the gap. CDR1 is SQVTM, CDR2 ANQGSEA, per germline. CDR3 sequence reads: CSGGSQETQYF. CDR3 nucleotides: TGCAGCGGGGGCTCCCAAGAGACCCAGTACTTC.

This clonotype was counted only a few times. V is TRBV19 and J is TRBJ2-3, with a weak D call TRBD2 (5 bases). V lost 4 bases and J 5 bases, leaving 10 bases between the germline ends. CDR3 length: 13 residues. Germline V gene sequence: CDR1 LNHDA, CDR2 SQIVND (reference sequence). The CDR3 DNA sequence: TGTGCCAGTAGTAGCGGGTGGAGAGATACGCAGTATTTT. Translated: CASSSGWRDTQYF.

This clonotype was observed at least ten times. The chain combines TRBV7-2 with TRBJ2-5; maybe TRBD2 (6 bases). CDR1 is SGHTA and CDR2 is FQGNSA in the germline V gene. CDR3 length: 15 amino acids. Trimming cost V 7 bases and J 6 bases, with 21 bases left between them. CDR3: CASTSQSGGIKTQYF. DNA of the CDR3: TGTGCCAGCACCTCCCAAAGTGGGGGGATTAAGACCCAGTACTTC.

Ten or more counts support this clonotype. This sequence joins TRBV10-3 and TRBJ2-3, with a weak D call TRBD1 (6 bases). Germline V gives CDR1 ENHRY, CDR2 SYGVKD. CDR3 length: 15 residues. V gave up 9 bases and J gave up 0 bases, with 16 bases separating them. The CDR3 DNA reads as TGTGCCATTCAGGGGCGGCCCACTAGCACAGATACGCAGTATTTT. It translates to CAIQGRPTSTDTQYF.

The chain carries TRBV27 and TRBJ2-7, with no clear D. The CDR3 has 13 amino acids. Trimming took 5 bases from V and 4 from J, leaving 12 bases between them. CDR1 is MNHEY and CDR2 is SMNVEV in the germline V gene (reference sequence). As DNA, the CDR3 is TGTGCCAGCAGTCATAACGAGAGGTACGAGCAGTACTTC. Protein sequence: CASSHNERYEQYF.

This clonotype was observed many times. The chain combines TRBV20-1 with TRBJ1-1, with 8 bases identical to TRBD1. The V segment lost 5 bases and the J segment 0 bases; nucleotides outside the gene matches: 2. CDR1 and CDR2 (germline): DFQATT, SNEGSKA (reference sequence). CDR3 size: 13 residues. The CDR3 bases are TGCAGTGCTCAGGGGGCTGTGAACACTGAAGCTTTCTTT. This translates into CSAQGAVNTEAFF.

This rearrangement joins TRBV5-6 to TRBJ2-1; 8 positions match TRBD1. CDR3 length: 16 amino acids. CDR1 is SGHDT and CDR2 is YYEEEE in the germline V gene. V shed 4 bases and J 5 bases; nucleotides not matched to a gene: 11. The CDR3 coding sequence is TGTGCCAGCAGCGCCTTGGGTAGGACAGGGAACAATGAGCAGTTCTTC. Translating gives CASSALGRTGNNEQFF. Drawing the rest from reference TRBV5-6 and TRBJ2-1, the complete variable domain is DAGVTQSPTHLIKTRGQQVTLRCSPKSGHDTVSWYQQALGQGPQFIFQYYEEEERQRGNFPDRFSGHQFPNYSSELNVNALLLGDSALYLCASSALGRTGNNEQFFGPGTRLTVL.

This clonotype has only a few counts. The CDR3 nucleotides read TGTGCCAGCAGGCCCCTTGGCTATGGCTACACCTTC. Translated: CASRPLGYGYTF. The chain combines TRBV2 with TRBJ1-2; no firm D call. The germline V gene encodes CDR1 SNHLY and CDR2 FYNNEI. Between the trimmed V and J ends, which lost 6 bases and 4 bases, there was a span of 9 bases. This CDR3 has 12 amino acids. Complete variable domain (other parts from reference TRBV2 and TRBJ1-2): EPEVTQTPSHQVTQMGQEVILRCVPISNHLYFYWYRQILGQKVEFLVSFYNNEISEKSEIFDDQFSVERPDGSNFTLKIRSTKLEDSAMYFCASRPLGYGYTFGSGTRLTVV.

This clonotype was seen a few times. The V gene is TRBV7-2, the J gene TRBJ2-7; TRBD1 is a possible D gene (5 bases). Germline assignment: CDR1 SGHTA and CDR2 FQGNSA. Trimming shortened V by 1 base and J by 5 bases, and 12 bases separated the two germline ends. The CDR3 extends over 14 amino acids. The CDR3 DNA reads TGTGCCAGCAGCTTAGTTTTACAGGCGGACGAGCAGTACTTC. Translation: CASSLVLQADEQYF.

CDR3 nucleotide sequence: TGTGCCAGCAGCCTCCGACAGGGTCAAACAGATACGCAGTATTTT. It is translated as CASSLRQGQTDTQYF. The chain carries TRBV7-2 and TRBJ2-3, with TRBD1 matching over 7 bases. The V and J ends lost 5 bases and 3 bases, in that order; junction bases with no gene match: 8. The CDR3 extends over 15 amino acids. Germline CDR1 is SGHTA and CDR2 is FQGNSA.

This clonotype was seen ten or more times. The chain uses TRBV29-1 and TRBJ2-5; no clear D gene. Trimming cost V 6 bases and J 1 base, with 9 bases left between them. Germline values: CDR1 SQVTM, CDR2 ANQGSEA. The CDR3 is 12 residues long. The CDR3 reads CSVWQSQETQYF. CDR3 DNA: TGCAGCGTCTGGCAGAGCCAAGAGACCCAGTACTTC.